The sequence of this T cell receptor (beta chain) was determined in a study of monozygotic twins with inflammatory bowel disease. Germline V gene sequence: CDR1 GTSNPN, CDR2 SVGIG (reference sequence). The CDR3 runs to 14 residues. Every donor provided one blood sample measuring about 2.3 ml. Whole blood supplied total RNA, and T cells were not sorted. Every TCR library drew on 3500 ng of total RNA. For every sample, eight separate reactions were used to make cDNA. TCRdb re-called the 5' RACE reads; one entry per CDR3 protein, DNA not given. The data include approximately 400,000 distinct CDR3 sequences; the top ten clones carry 2% to 3%.

The source material was blood. The receptor was derived from a human donor with ulcerative colitis or Crohn's disease, or a healthy co-twin of an affected twin (not recorded which). The rearrangement uses TRBV30 and TRBJ2-2. The CDR3 sequence is CAWSVWWPTGELFF.